This TCR beta chain was captured by sequencing in a study of somatic mutations in cytotoxic T cells in rheumatoid arthritis. Looking at the study overall: Using a FACSAria II or Sony SH800, a portion of the V beta antibody-stained T-cell populations were flow-sorted at nearly 100% purity, and among those populations were V beta1+ cells that were then sequenced for TCRB. Study observations and caveats: The slight TRBV07 underrepresentation in rheumatoid arthritis patients received no adjustment for multiple comparisons. Neither rheumatoid arthritis patients nor age-matched healthy controls had significantly different CD8+ T-cell clonality from the other group.

The CDR3 spans 12 residues. Looked up from germline, CDR1 is SGHRS and CDR2 is YFSETQ. The J segment lost 11 bases and the V segment lost 4 bases, leaving 7 bases of the junction unmatched. Assay used: immunoSEQ multiplex PCR; TCRdb lists only in-frame clones, some missing. The data show about 16,000 clones, roughly four fifths seen once. A note on this clone: What it binds is unknown.

The sequencing sample was made of CD8+ T cells sorted from blood. The chain has TRBV5-1 and TRBJ1-1; 8 bases agree with TRBD1. The receptor comes from a woman aged 45-65 years with rheumatoid arthritis. This CDR3 is CASSIQGAGAFF. In nucleotides, the CDR3 is TGCGCCAGCAGCATCCAGGGGGCTGGCGCTTTCTTT.